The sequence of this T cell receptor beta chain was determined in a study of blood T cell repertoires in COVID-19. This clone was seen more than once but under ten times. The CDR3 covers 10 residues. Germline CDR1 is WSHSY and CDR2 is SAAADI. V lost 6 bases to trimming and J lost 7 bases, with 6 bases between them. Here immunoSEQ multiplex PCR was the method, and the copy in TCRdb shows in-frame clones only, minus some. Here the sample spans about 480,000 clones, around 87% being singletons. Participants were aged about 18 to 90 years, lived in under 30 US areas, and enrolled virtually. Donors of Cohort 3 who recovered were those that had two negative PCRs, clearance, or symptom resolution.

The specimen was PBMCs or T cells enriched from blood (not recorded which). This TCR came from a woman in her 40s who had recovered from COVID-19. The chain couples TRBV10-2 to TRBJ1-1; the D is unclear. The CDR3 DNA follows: TGCGCCAGCAGGGGGAGTGAAGCTTTCTTT. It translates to CASRGSEAFF.